Listed below are T cell receptor beta chains from one sample, sequenced in a study of early stage breast cancer tumors. Generated by immunoSEQ multiplex PCR, the TCRdb table keeps only in-frame clones and is missing some. The data contain approximately 8,000 clones, approximately 60% of them singletons. The sample comprised breast tumor tissue. All receptors derive from a person between 65 and 79 years old with breast cancer. Each CDR3 is given with its conserved first and last residue. A D gene is named only where the DNA matches it firmly. Part of the rows lack a size; the others show once, few, many or a class for expanded clones.

clone size: .; CDR3 length: 13; J gene: TRBJ2-7; V gene: TRBV5-6; D gene: .; CDR3 DNA: TGTGCCAGCAGCTTGGTAGACTCCTACGAGCAGTACTTC; CDR3 protein: CASSLVDSYEQYF
clone size: .; CDR3 length: 18; J gene: TRBJ2-2; V gene: TRBV11-3; D gene: .; CDR3 DNA: TGTGCCAGCAGCTTAGATGAATTTGGGGGCCGGAACACCGGGGAGCTGTTTTTT; CDR3 protein: CASSLDEFGGRNTGELFF
clone size: .; CDR3 length: 14; J gene: TRBJ1-2; V gene: TRBV5-1; D gene: TRBD1; CDR3 DNA: TGCGCCAGCAGCTGGGGACAGTCCAACTATGGCTACACCTTC; CDR3 protein: CASSWGQSNYGYTF
clone size: .; CDR3 length: 14; J gene: TRBJ1-1; V gene: TRBV6-5; D gene: .; CDR3 DNA: TGTGCCAGCAGTTACAGGGGAGGTGACACTGAAGCTTTCTTT; CDR3 protein: CASSYRGGDTEAFF
clone size: .; CDR3 length: 14; J gene: TRBJ2-1; V gene: TRBV27; D gene: TRBD1; CDR3 DNA: TGTGCCAGCAGTCATACAGGGGGCAACAATGAGCAGTTCTTC; CDR3 protein: CASSHTGGNNEQFF
clone size: .; CDR3 length: 15; J gene: TRBJ2-7; V gene: TRBV5-4; D gene: TRBD1; CDR3 DNA: TGTGCCAGCAGCTTTCCCGGGGACAGGGTCTACGAGCAGTACTTC; CDR3 protein: CASSFPGDRVYEQYF
clone size: .; CDR3 length: 14; J gene: TRBJ2-7; V gene: TRBV6-1; D gene: TRBD1; CDR3 DNA: TGTGCCAGCAGTGAGAGACAGGGAATCTACGAGCAGTACTTC; CDR3 protein: CASSERQGIYEQYF
clone size: few; CDR3 length: 14; J gene: TRBJ2-7; V gene: TRBV9; D gene: TRBD2; CDR3 DNA: TGTGCCAGCAGCGGGGAGGGCCAGAATTACGAGCAGTACTTC; CDR3 protein: CASSGEGQNYEQYF
clone size: .; CDR3 length: 15; J gene: TRBJ2-7; V gene: TRBV7-2; D gene: .; CDR3 DNA: TGTGCCAGCAGCTTAACACAGGGATCTACCTACGAGCAGTACTTC; CDR3 protein: CASSLTQGSTYEQYF
clone size: once; CDR3 length: 16; J gene: TRBJ1-4; V gene: TRBV7-9; D gene: .; CDR3 DNA: TGTGCCAGCAGCTTAGCCAGGGGTTTCGCTAATGAAAAACTGTTTTTT; CDR3 protein: CASSLARGFANEKLFF
clone size: .; CDR3 length: 18; J gene: TRBJ2-2; V gene: TRBV4-1; D gene: TRBD1; CDR3 DNA: TGCGCCAGCAGCCAAGATCCCAGGGGGACAGGCCCCACCGGGGAGCTGTTTTTT; CDR3 protein: CASSQDPRGTGPTGELFF
clone size: .; CDR3 length: 17; J gene: TRBJ2-2; V gene: TRBV30; D gene: .; CDR3 DNA: TGTGCCTGGAGTATGGCAGGGGTGGGCGAAAACACCGGGGAGCTGTTTTTT; CDR3 protein: CAWSMAGVGENTGELFF
clone size: .; CDR3 length: 16; J gene: TRBJ1-5; V gene: TRBV5-8; D gene: .; CDR3 DNA: TGTGCCAGCAGCCCACAAACAGGGAGAGCAGATCAGCCCCAGCATTTT; CDR3 protein: CASSPQTGRADQPQHF
clone size: few; CDR3 length: 15; J gene: TRBJ2-7; V gene: TRBV9; D gene: .; CDR3 DNA: TGTGCCAGCAGCGTAGGACCAACAGGGACCTACGAGCAGTACTTC; CDR3 protein: CASSVGPTGTYEQYF
clone size: .; CDR3 length: 14; J gene: TRBJ1-1; V gene: TRBV29-1; D gene: TRBD1; CDR3 DNA: TGCAGCGTCGACGGGACAGGGCTGAACACTGAAGCTTTCTTT; CDR3 protein: CSVDGTGLNTEAFF
clone size: once; CDR3 length: 12; J gene: TRBJ1-6; V gene: TRBV5-1; D gene: .; CDR3 DNA: TGCGCCAGCAGCTTAGGGGATTCACCCCTCCACTTT; CDR3 protein: CASSLGDSPLHF
clone size: few; CDR3 length: 15; J gene: TRBJ1-3; V gene: TRBV12-5; D gene: TRBD1; CDR3 DNA: TGTGCTAGTGGTGCGGGGACAGGGCCTGGAAACACCATATATTTT; CDR3 protein: CASGAGTGPGNTIYF
clone size: .; CDR3 length: 13; J gene: TRBJ1-6; V gene: TRBV7-2; D gene: .; CDR3 DNA: TGTGCCAGCAGCCCAGGCTTTGGATCACCCCTCCACTTT; CDR3 protein: CASSPGFGSPLHF
clone size: .; CDR3 length: 11; J gene: TRBJ2-2; V gene: TRBV29-1; D gene: .; CDR3 DNA: TGCAGCGTTTGGGGCCAGGGGCTACTGTTTTTT; CDR3 protein: CSVWGQGLLFF
clone size: .; CDR3 length: 15; J gene: TRBJ1-4; V gene: TRBV5-6; D gene: .; CDR3 DNA: TGTGCCAGCAGCTCGACCGCGGGGGCTAATGAAAAACTGTTTTTT; CDR3 protein: CASSSTAGANEKLFF
clone size: .; CDR3 length: 11; J gene: TRBJ2-7; V gene: TRBV20-1; D gene: .; CDR3 DNA: TGCAGTGCTAGACAAACCTACGAGCAGTACTTC; CDR3 protein: CSARQTYEQYF
clone size: .; CDR3 length: 14; J gene: TRBJ2-5; V gene: TRBV5-1; D gene: TRBD2; CDR3 DNA: TGCGCCAGCAGCGCTAGCGGGGGTGGAAAGACCCAGTACTTC; CDR3 protein: CASSASGGGKTQYF
clone size: .; CDR3 length: 17; J gene: TRBJ2-2; V gene: TRBV11-2; D gene: TRBD2; CDR3 DNA: TGTGCCAGCAGCTTAGTGGCGCGGGGGGGCCTTTTCGGGGAGCTGTTTTTT; CDR3 protein: CASSLVARGGLFGELFF
clone size: .; CDR3 length: 14; J gene: TRBJ2-7; V gene: TRBV11-2; D gene: TRBD1; CDR3 DNA: TGTGCCAGCAGCCCTGACAGGGGGAATTACGAGCAGTACTTC; CDR3 protein: CASSPDRGNYEQYF
clone size: once; CDR3 length: 16; J gene: TRBJ2-3; V gene: TRBV5-8; D gene: TRBD1; CDR3 DNA: TGTGCCAGCAGCCAAGGAACGGGACAGCACACAGATACGCAGTATTTT; CDR3 protein: CASSQGTGQHTDTQYF
clone size: few; CDR3 length: 15; J gene: TRBJ2-1; V gene: TRBV6-4; D gene: TRBD1; CDR3 DNA: TGTGCCAGCAGTGAGACAGGGTCAGCCTACAATGAGCAGTTCTTC; CDR3 protein: CASSETGSAYNEQFF